Listed below are T cell receptor beta chains from one sample, sequenced in a study of breast tumors, draining lymph nodes, adjacent tissues. MiXCR, run by TCRdb on the multiplex PCR reads, gives a single entry per CDR3 protein. The sample records hundreds of thousands of distinct CDR3 sequences, about 34% being singletons. Specimen: axillary lymph node tissue. The origin of the receptors is a female donor with breast cancer. Some clones in this sample may be carry-over from other donors' samples. CDR3s leave out the opening cysteine and the closing phenylalanine or tryptophan. Some rows have no size entry. The others give once, few or many, or a class for an expanded clone.

CDR3: ASSLISGDNEQF; size: many; V: TRBV7-3
CDR3: ASRLAAGGPTDTQY; size: many; V: TRBV7-6
CDR3: ASSLEDRISYEQY; size: many; V: TRBV5-1
CDR3: ASSVYDTTTYGNTIY; size: -; V: TRBV9
CDR3: ASSPYGTSSYNEQF; size: many; V: TRBV7-3
CDR3: SAKISGSYETQY; size: many; V: TRBV20-1
CDR3: ASAGGLNTGELF; size: many; V: TRBV12-3/TRBV12-4
CDR3: ASREADTQY; size: many; V: TRBV5-1
CDR3: ASSYWRDTQY; size: many; V: TRBV7-2
CDR3: ASSLGPSYNEQF; size: -; V: TRBV12-3/TRBV12-4
CDR3: ASSYPGRNYGYT; size: many; V: TRBV28
CDR3: ASSLTPSRNYGYP; size: many; V: TRBV7-9
CDR3: ASSLKGEGNYGYT; size: many; V: TRBV27
CDR3: SADDYLAQY; size: -; V: TRBV29-1
CDR3: ASSLASSGTSGNEQF; size: few; V: TRBV7-2
CDR3: RAGTVYGYT; size: -; V: TRBV20-1
CDR3: ASSQKRGGGETQH; size: many; V: TRBV7-2
CDR3: ASSWTSGRANEQF; size: -; V: TRBV7-2
CDR3: ASSRGGQGKQPQH; size: -; V: TRBV19
CDR3: ASSYSLLSSGPYIEQF; size: few; V: TRBV6-5
CDR3: ASSPRGNNYGYA; size: -; V: TRBV19
CDR3: ASSLQENYGYT; size: many; V: TRBV5-1
CDR3: ASQRGISPYEQY; size: many; V: TRBV6-6
CDR3: ASSLTLRGTGNTIY; size: many; V: TRBV5-8
CDR3: ASSSIDTATNEKLF; size: many; V: TRBV19
CDR3: ASSYSGQRGNEQF; size: many; V: TRBV6-2/TRBV6-3
CDR3: ASWIKGTNYGYT; size: many; V: TRBV5-6
CDR3: ASSYSRDRRNTEAF; size: -; V: TRBV6-5
CDR3: ASSTASSQRYNEQF; size: many; V: TRBV6-6
CDR3: ATSGLAGWYEQF; size: many; V: TRBV6-5
CDR3: ASSQFYGTNEKLF; size: many; V: TRBV3-1